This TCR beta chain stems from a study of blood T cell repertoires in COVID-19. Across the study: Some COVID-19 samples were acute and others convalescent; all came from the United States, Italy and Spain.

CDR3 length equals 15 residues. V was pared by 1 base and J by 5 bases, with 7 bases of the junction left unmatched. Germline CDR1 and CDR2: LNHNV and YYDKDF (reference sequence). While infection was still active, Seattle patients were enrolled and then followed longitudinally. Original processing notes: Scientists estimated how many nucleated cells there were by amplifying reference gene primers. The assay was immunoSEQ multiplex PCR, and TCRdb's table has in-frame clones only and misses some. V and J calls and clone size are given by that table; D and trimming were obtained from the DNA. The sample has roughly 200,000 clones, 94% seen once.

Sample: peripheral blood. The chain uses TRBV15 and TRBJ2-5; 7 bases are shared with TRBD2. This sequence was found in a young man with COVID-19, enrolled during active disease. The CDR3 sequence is CATSRGATSLETQYF. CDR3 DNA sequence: TGTGCCACCAGCAGAGGAGCGACTAGCCTGGAGACCCAGTACTTC. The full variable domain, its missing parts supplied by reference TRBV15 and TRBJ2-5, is DAMVIQNPRYQVTQFGKPVTLSCSQTLNHNVMYWYQQKSSQAPKLLFHYYDKDFNNEADTPDNFQSRRPNTSFCFLDIRSPGLGDTAMYLCATSRGATSLETQYFGPGTRLLVL.